This is a list of T cell receptor beta chains from one sample in a study of T cells in Graves' hyperthyroidism and ophthalmopathy. TCRdb independently ran MiXCR on the multiplex PCR reads; one entry per CDR3 protein. The sample records 400,000 to 450,000 distinct CDR3 sequences, roughly 14% being singletons. The sample comprised blood. Source of these receptors: a man younger than 30 with Graves' ophthalmopathy. Each CDR3 is given with its conserved first and last residue. Each record gives: clone size, J gene, D gene, V gene, CDR3 DNA, CDR3 protein. D genes are given only for firm matches. Expanded clones get a size class; other rows say once, few or many, or leave the size out.

many TRBJ1-3 NA TRBV20-1 TGCAGTGGCGAGGACGCCTCTGGAAACACCATATATTTT CSGEDASGNTIYF
many TRBJ1-6 NA TRBV12-5 TGTGCTAGTGGGACAGGCAACAATAATTCACCCCTCCACTTT CASGTGNNNSPLHF
many TRBJ2-3 TRBD2 TRBV10-3 TGTGCCATCAGGGGAGAGTCTACCCAAGACCTCACAGGGACTAGCGGGACAGATACGCAGTATTTT CAIRGESTQDLTGTSGTDTQYF
NA TRBJ1-2 NA TRBV6-1 TGTGCCAGCACCGCCTATTTCATGGCGAACTATGGCTACACCTTC CASTAYFMANYGYTF
many TRBJ1-1 NA TRBV7-9 TGTGCCAGCAGCTACGGAAAAGCAGCTTTCTTT CASSYGKAAFF
NA TRBJ2-2 NA TRBV20-1 TGCAGTGCTGGCTGGACAGACACCGGGGAGCTGTTTTTT CSAGWTDTGELFF
many TRBJ1-2 TRBD1 TRBV20-1 TGCAGTGCTAGAGTCTCAGGGGGCGCGGACTATGGCTACACCTTC CSARVSGGADYGYTF
many TRBJ2-5 NA TRBV11-3 TGTGCCAGCAGCTTATTACAGCAAGAGACCCAGTACTTC CASSLLQQETQYF
few TRBJ1-1 TRBD1 TRBV27 TGTGCCAGCAGTTCGACAGGGAGGAGGAACACTGAAGCTTTCTTT CASSSTGRRNTEAFF
many TRBJ1-2 NA TRBV7-9 TGTGCCAGCACCGATGGGTACGGCTACACCTTC CASTDGYGYTF
NA TRBJ2-2 NA TRBV3-1 TGTGCCAGCAGCCAAGTGAACAGCGGGGAGCTGTTTTTT CASSQVNSGELFF
many TRBJ2-7 TRBD2 TRBV13 TGTGCCAGCAGCCAACGGGAGGGGTCCTACGAGCAGTACTTC CASSQREGSYEQYF